Listed below are T cell receptor beta chains from one sample, sequenced in a study of blood T cell repertoires in COVID-19. The protocol was immunoSEQ multiplex PCR, while the TCRdb copy is restricted to in-frame clones and leaves out a portion. The sample comprises a few hundred thousand clones, 75% to 85% of which are singletons, and about 10% rests with the top ten. Specimen: PBMCs or T cells enriched from blood (not recorded which). These receptors were obtained from a middle-aged man who had recovered from COVID-19. Each CDR3 is given with its conserved first and last residue. A D gene is named only where the DNA matches it firmly. The listing skips clone size in some rows; elsewhere it reads once, few, many or a size class.

TGTGCCACCAGTCCGGCGGGGGGCACAGATACGCAGTATTTT CATSPAGGTDTQYF TRBJ2-3 TRBD2 - TRBV24-1
TGTGCCAGCTCACCAAGGATAACAGGTAGGACAGCCGCCAATGAGCAGTTCTTC CASSPRITGRTAANEQFF TRBJ2-1 - - TRBV18
TGTGCCAGCAGTTTTGGCCAGAACTATGGCTACACCTTC CASSFGQNYGYTF TRBJ1-2 - - TRBV27
TGTGCCAGCAGTCACGCTCTAGCGGGAGGTGGGGAGCAGTTCTTC CASSHALAGGGEQFF TRBJ2-1 TRBD2 - TRBV5-4
TGTGCCAGCAGCCGTACCTCGGGGGGGAACTACGAGCAGTACTTC CASSRTSGGNYEQYF TRBJ2-7 TRBD2 - TRBV7-3
TGTGCCAGCAGTCCTTCAGGCAAATCACCCCTCCACTTT CASSPSGKSPLHF TRBJ1-6 - - TRBV2
TGTGCCAGCAGCTTTCGGTCCGGTATAACACCCCTCCACTTT CASSFRSGITPLHF TRBJ1-6 - - TRBV5-6
TGTGCCAGCAGCCAAGGACAGCCGAACACAGATACGCAGTATTTT CASSQGQPNTDTQYF TRBJ2-3 - - TRBV4-2
TGTGCCAGCACCCAGGCTAGCGGGAGTCGCCATGAGCAGTTCTTC CASTQASGSRHEQFF TRBJ2-1 TRBD2 - TRBV6-5
TGTGCCAGCAGTTTGGGACAGATCGGTCAGCCCCAGCATTTT CASSLGQIGQPQHF TRBJ1-5 TRBD1 - TRBV28
TGCGCCAGCAGCCCTGACAGGTCACCCGGAAACACCATATATTTT CASSPDRSPGNTIYF TRBJ1-3 - - TRBV5-1
TGTGCCAGCAGCCCCCACAAGGGCAGGGACACTGAAGCTTTCTTT CASSPHKGRDTEAFF TRBJ1-1 - - TRBV3-1/TRBV3-2
TGTGCCAGCAGCCAAGTGGGGGGCGGGGGTTACGAGCAGTACTTC CASSQVGGGGYEQYF TRBJ2-7 - once TRBV4-2
TGCGCCAGCAGCTTGGACGGCAGACTAAACTATAATTCACCCCTCCACTTT CASSLDGRLNYNSPLHF TRBJ1-6 - once TRBV5-1
TGTGCCAGCAGCTTGGCTGGGGCAAATGGCTACACCTTC CASSLAGANGYTF TRBJ1-2 - - TRBV5-4
TGTGCCAGCAGCGGCTGGACTGACAATGAAAAACTGTTTTTT CASSGWTDNEKLFF TRBJ1-4 - - TRBV5-5
TGTGCCAGCAGCTTATCGGTTTTCTATTATGGCTACACCTTC CASSLSVFYYGYTF TRBJ1-2 - - TRBV7-2
TGTGCCAGCAGCGACAGGGTGGGGAACCCAGCATCCTACGAGCAGTACTTC CASSDRVGNPASYEQYF TRBJ2-7 TRBD1 - TRBV7-9
TGTGCCAGCAGCTTAGGACTAGCGTCACTCTTGAGGGATGAGCAGTTCTTC CASSLGLASLLRDEQFF TRBJ2-1 TRBD2 - TRBV7-8
TGTGCTAGTGGACCAATGGGGGGGGTTCTGAGGGAGACCCAGTACTTC CASGPMGGVLRETQYF TRBJ2-5 TRBD2 once TRBV12-5
TGTGCCAGCAGTGAAGGGGGACAGAACACCGGGGAGCTGTTTTTT CASSEGGQNTGELFF TRBJ2-2 - - TRBV6-4
TGCGCCAGCAGTGAGACGAGCGGGGACACAGATACGCAGTATTTT CASSETSGDTDTQYF TRBJ2-3 TRBD2 - TRBV10-2
TGCGCCAGCAGCTTGGGGCGGGAGAACTATGGCTACACCTTC CASSLGRENYGYTF TRBJ1-2 - - TRBV5-1
TGTGCCAGCTCACCGCCCAACACTAACTATGGCTACACCTTC CASSPPNTNYGYTF TRBJ1-2 - few TRBV18
TGTGCCTGGAGTGACCGGGGTTCCTATGGCTACACCTTC CAWSDRGSYGYTF TRBJ1-2 - - TRBV30
TGCAGCGTTGTGGGGGCCGACGAGCAGTACTTC CSVVGADEQYF TRBJ2-7 - - TRBV29-1
TGCGCCAGCAGCTGGGGGGACCGAGGATCTGTAGAGACCCAGTACTTC CASSWGDRGSVETQYF TRBJ2-5 - - TRBV5-1
TGCGCCAGCAGTGAAAGTTCTGGGCTTGGCTACACCTTC CASSESSGLGYTF TRBJ1-2 - - TRBV10-1
TGTGCCAGTAGCCGGACAGCTTCTTCAAACGAAAAACTGTTTTTT CASSRTASSNEKLFF TRBJ1-4 - - TRBV19
TGTGCCTGGAGAGCGGCGACCTACAATGAGCAGTTCTTC CAWRAATYNEQFF TRBJ2-1 - - TRBV30
TGTGCCAGCAGCGGGTCTAGCGGAGGGTCGAAGGCCAAAAACATTCAGTACTTC CASSGSSGGSKAKNIQYF TRBJ2-4 TRBD2 - TRBV9
TGTGCCAGCAGCCAAACCCACACAGGAAACACCATATATTTT CASSQTHTGNTIYF TRBJ1-3 - once TRBV9
TGTGCCATCAGTTCCAGGACTAGCCTCTCCTACGAGCAGTACTTC CAISSRTSLSYEQYF TRBJ2-7 TRBD2 - TRBV10-3
TGTGCCAGAAGCTTTGGGACAGCGAACACCGGGGAGCTGTTTTTT CARSFGTANTGELFF TRBJ2-2 TRBD1 - TRBV5-3
TGCGCCAGCAGCTCCAAACAGGCGACTGAAGCTTTCTTT CASSSKQATEAFF TRBJ1-1 - - TRBV5-1
TGCGCCAGCAGCCAGCCTCTCTCATCCCGCAGGAATGAGCAGTTCTTC CASSQPLSSRRNEQFF TRBJ2-1 - - TRBV4-1
TGTGCCTCTGGGACTCCGGGGCTATATGAGCAGTTCTTC CASGTPGLYEQFF TRBJ2-1 - - TRBV19
TGTGCCAGCAGCACTCACGGAGTCGGTGAAAAACTGTTTTTT CASSTHGVGEKLFF TRBJ1-4 - - TRBV7-8
TGTGCCAGCAGCCCGGTCTGGATGGACCAGAGGGAAGGCTACACCTTC CASSPVWMDQREGYTF TRBJ1-2 - - TRBV7-9
TGCGCCAGCAGCTTAGGGGCCGCCTGGCCAGATACGCAGTATTTT CASSLGAAWPDTQYF TRBJ2-3 - - TRBV5-1
TGTGCCAGCAGCCCTGTGGGACTAGCTTACGAGCAGTACTTC CASSPVGLAYEQYF TRBJ2-7 TRBD2 - TRBV7-9
TGTGCCAGCAACGGACAGGGGGCCGACGGCTACACCTTC CASNGQGADGYTF TRBJ1-2 TRBD1 few TRBV6-6
TGTGCCAGCAGTGAGGGGACAGGGGGCAGCGGCTACACCTTC CASSEGTGGSGYTF TRBJ1-2 TRBD1 - TRBV2
TGTGCCAGCAGCCTAGCAACAGGGTACGAGCAGTACTTC CASSLATGYEQYF TRBJ2-7 - - TRBV7-7
- CASSFAPGSTNF TRBJ2-4 - - TRBV7-2
TGTGCCAGCAGCTTAGGTCCGCAAGAGACCCAGTACTTC CASSLGPQETQYF TRBJ2-5 - - TRBV11-3
TGTGCCAGCAGTTCCAGGGATTCGGCTGAAGCTTTCTTT CASSSRDSAEAFF TRBJ1-1 - - TRBV6-5
TGTGCCAGCAGTCAAGGGACTGGAACCTACAATGAGCAGTTCTTC CASSQGTGTYNEQFF TRBJ2-1 - - TRBV28
TGTGCCAGTAGTAGGGGGGGTCTAGCGGGAGACATCCACGAGCAGTACTTC CASSRGGLAGDIHEQYF TRBJ2-7 TRBD2 - TRBV19
TGCGCCAGCAGCTCCAGGGTGGAGAGGACTGAAGCTTTCTTT CASSSRVERTEAFF TRBJ1-1 - - TRBV5-1
TGTGCCAGCAGTGAGGATCAGGGTATCTATGGCTACACCTTC CASSEDQGIYGYTF TRBJ1-2 - - TRBV6-1
TGTGCCAGCAGCCCAACTATTAAAGAGACCCAGTACTTC CASSPTIKETQYF TRBJ2-5 - - TRBV6-5
TGCAGTGCTAGAGTAGGAAACACCATATATTTT CSARVGNTIYF TRBJ1-3 - - TRBV20-1
TGTGCCATCCAGGGGGCGGATCAGCCCCAGCATTTT CAIQGADQPQHF TRBJ1-5 TRBD1 - TRBV7-9
TGCGCCAGCAGCCAGGGACTAGCAGTCTACGAGCAGTACTTC CASSQGLAVYEQYF TRBJ2-7 TRBD2 many TRBV5-1